The 17 T cell receptor beta chains below come from one sample, sequenced in a study of T and B cells in COVID-19 patients. TRB was amplified from around 250-460 ng of blood genomic DNA. BIOMED2 TRB-A/B primer pools were used in multiplex TRB PCR. Via MiXCR, TCRdb re-called the multiplex PCR reads, giving one row per CDR3 protein. Of 13,000 to 15,000 distinct CDR3 sequences listed, roughly 27% were seen once; the top ten hold about 6.5%. Sequenced input: blood. The source is a human donor who had recovered from COVID-19.

This clonotype appeared a few times. The gene calls are TRBV20-1 and TRBJ2-1; D is unclear. CDR3 length equals 16 residues. CDR1 and CDR2 from the germline V gene are DFQATT and SNEGSKA (reference sequence). V gave up 5 bases and J gave up 1 base, with 18 bases separating them. The CDR3 DNA reads as TGCAGTGCTCAGCCCTCCGGGTATTTGTCCTACAATGAGCAGTTCTTC. This translates into CSAQPSGYLSYNEQFF.

The chain combines TRBV28 with TRBJ2-1; TRBD2 aligns across 7 bases. The CDR3 spans 17 residues. The V gene end was trimmed by 5 bases and the J gene end by 8 bases; junction bases not matched to a gene: 18. Germline CDR1 is MDHEN and CDR2 is SYDVKM. The chain's CDR3 is CASSPNSGLGDVDEQFF. CDR3 bases: TGTGCCAGCAGTCCGAATAGCGGGTTGGGGGATGTTGATGAGCAGTTCTTC. Full variable domain (missing parts from reference TRBV28 and TRBJ2-1): DVKVTQSSRYLVKRTGEKVFLECVQDMDHENMFWYRQDPGLGLRLIYFSYDVKMKEKGDIPEGYSVSREKKERFSLILESASTNQTSMYLCASSPNSGLGDVDEQFFGPGTRLTVL.

This clonotype was detected a few times. This CDR3 reads CSARNPGLDYNEQFF. The CDR3 DNA sequence: TGCAGTGCTAGAAATCCGGGACTGGACTACAATGAGCAGTTCTTC. The chain employs TRBV20-1 and TRBJ2-1; possible D gene TRBD2, 6 bases. The length of the CDR3 is 15 residues. Trimming pared 2 bases from V and 3 bases from J, leaving 14 bases between. Germline CDR1 reads DFQATT; CDR2 reads SNEGSKA (reference sequence).

Within the sample, this clonotype is medium-sized (0.01 to 0.1%). The V gene is TRBV18, the J gene TRBJ2-7; TRBD1 matches at 10 bases. Germline-derived CDR1 and CDR2 are KGHSH and LQKENI. The CDR3 consists of 13 residues. The J segment lost 5 bases and the V segment lost 3 bases, leaving 1 base of the junction unmatched. CDR3 amino acids: CASSPGQGNEQYF. Here the CDR3 DNA reads TGTGCCAGCTCACCGGGACAGGGGAACGAGCAGTACTTC.

The chain uses TRBV24-1 and TRBJ2-5, with D possibly being TRBD1 (5 bases). V lost 1 base and J 2 bases, leaving 10 bases between the germline ends. Germline values: CDR1 KGHDR, CDR2 SFDVKD. This CDR3 is 15 amino acids long. The CDR3 protein is CATSDLGPGQETQYF. The CDR3 DNA sequence: TGTGCCACCAGTGATTTAGGGCCAGGGCAAGAGACCCAGTACTTC.

V is TRBV20-1 and J is TRBJ1-4; D is unclear. The germline CDR1 and CDR2 sequences are DFQATT and SNEGSKA (reference sequence). The CDR3 is made up of 15 amino acids. V shed 5 bases and J shed 3 bases, with 16 bases lying between them. The CDR3 nucleotides read TGCAGTGCTCGGCCAGACGGAAGACCTAATGAAAAACTGTTTTTT. Its translation: CSARPDGRPNEKLFF.

This clonotype appeared many times. The chain is built from TRBV18 and TRBJ2-5; 12 nucleotides align to TRBD2. The CDR3 extends over 15 amino acids. Trimming removed 6 bases from V and 1 base from J; junction bases left unmatched: 3. The germline CDR1 and CDR2 sequences are KGHSH and LQKENI. The CDR3 loop reads CASSQLAGGQETQYF. DNA of the CDR3: TGTGCCAGCTCGCAACTAGCGGGGGGCCAAGAGACCCAGTACTTC. Full variable domain (remainder filled in from reference TRBV18 and TRBJ2-5): NAGVMQNPRHLVRRRGQEARLRCSPMKGHSHVYWYRQLPEEGLKFMVYLQKENIIDESGMPKERFSAEFPKEGPSILRIQQVVRGDSAAYFCASSQLAGGQETQYFGPGTRLLVL.

This clonotype occurred many times. The chain couples TRBV18 to TRBJ2-3; D may be TRBD1 (6 bases). The CDR3 spans 18 residues. From germline, CDR1 is KGHSH and CDR2 LQKENI. The V and J ends lost 3 bases and 1 base respectively, with 20 bases between them. The CDR3, as DNA: TGTGCCAGCTCACCGGGGCCGACTATACAGGGCGGCACAGATACGCAGTATTTT. This encodes CASSPGPTIQGGTDTQYF.

The sample holds many counts of this clonotype. The chain couples TRBV19 to TRBJ1-5, with D perhaps TRBD1 (6 bases). This CDR3 has 17 residues. CDR1 is LNHDA and CDR2 is SQIVND in the germline V gene (reference sequence). V shed 0 bases and J shed 7 bases, with 19 bases lying between them. The CDR3 DNA follows: TGTGCCAGTAGTATAGATCGCCCTCGGGGGGCGGGACAGCCCCAGCATTTT. Residues: CASSIDRPRGAGQPQHF.

In its sample, this clonotype was seen many times. The rearrangement uses TRBV18 and TRBJ2-1; the D is unclear. The CDR3 covers 14 residues. Germline loops: CDR1 KGHSH, CDR2 LQKENI. V lost 6 bases and J lost 0, with 9 bases in between. The chain's CDR3 is CASSSYSSYNEQFF. The CDR3 DNA reads TGTGCCAGCTCCAGCTACAGCTCCTACAATGAGCAGTTCTTC.

The sample holds many counts of this clonotype. The rearrangement links TRBV12-3 or TRBV12-4 to TRBJ2-3; 9 bases line up with TRBD2. This CDR3 has 18 amino acids. Trimming at V came to 6 bases and at J to 0 bases, leaving 13 bases not matched to a gene. The CDR3 loop reads CASRRIAGAGVSTDTQYF. For the CDR3, the DNA is TGTGCCAGCAGGCGTATAGCGGGAGCAGGGGTTAGCACAGATACGCAGTATTTT.

About this clonotype: One base away lies a much larger clone, so this may be a sequencing read error. This is likely a read error, given that the CDR3 carries no conserved phenylalanine or tryptophan at its end. The V and J genes are TRBV5-5 and TRBJ1-5, with 7 bases fitting TRBD1. With 6 bases clipped from V and 2 bases from J, the junction kept 8 bases outside the gene matches. The CDR3 runs 15 residues. From germline, CDR1 is SGHKS and CDR2 YYEKEE (reference sequence). The CDR3 spells CASTLGQAGNQPQHL. CDR3 DNA sequence: TGTGCCAGCACCCTCGGACAGGCGGGCAATCAGCCCCAGCATTTA.

This clonotype has a count of ten or more. The gene calls are TRBV6-5 and TRBJ2-7; 9 bases are shared with TRBD2. CDR1 and CDR2 from the germline V gene are MNHEY and SVGAGI. V lost 5 bases, J lost 2 bases, and 4 bases stayed unmatched. The CDR3 totals 14 residues. The CDR3 here is CASSEAGGPYEQYF. The CDR3 coding sequence is TGTGCCAGCAGTGAAGCGGGGGGTCCCTACGAGCAGTACTTC.

This clonotype turned up a few times. V is TRBV10-3 and J is TRBJ2-5, with unresolved D. V was trimmed by 8 bases and J by 1 base, leaving 11 bases between them. This CDR3 region has 13 residues. From germline, CDR1 is ENHRY and CDR2 SYGVKD. The CDR3 is CAIGPGTQETQYF. In DNA, the CDR3 is TGTGCCATCGGGCCAGGAACCCAAGAGACCCAGTACTTC.

This CDR3 reads CATVLGQGYYGYTF. For the CDR3, the DNA is TGTGCCACGGTGTTGGGACAGGGCTACTATGGCTACACCTTC. The V and J genes are TRBV12-3 or TRBV12-4 and TRBJ1-2, with TRBD1 matching over 9 bases. The CDR3 is 14 residues long. The J segment lost 3 bases and the V segment lost 10 bases, leaving 9 bases of the junction unmatched.

In this sample, this clonotype turned up a few times. Germline is not matched at one junction end, which may reflect a read error. The chain carries TRBV7-9 and TRBJ2-1; tentatively, D is TRBD1 (5 bases). The germline V gene encodes CDR1 SEHNR and CDR2 FQNEAQ (reference sequence). This CDR3 region has 13 residues. The CDR3 sequence is CASSLGQYNEQFF. The CDR3 DNA reads as TGTGCTAGCAGCTTGGGGCAGTACAATGAGCAGTTCTTC.

In its sample, this clonotype was seen a few times. The rearrangement joins TRBV10-3 to TRBJ2-5; 9 nucleotides agree with TRBD2. The germline gives CDR1 ENHRY, CDR2 SYGVKD. CDR3 length: 16 residues. The J segment lost 5 bases and the V segment lost 0 bases, leaving 7 bases of the junction unmatched. The DNA of the CDR3 is TGTGCCATCAGTGAGTCCCCGGCGGGGGGGCTGGAGACCCAGTACTTC. Translated, it gives CAISESPAGGLETQYF.